This entry is about one T cell receptor beta chain. This sample is drawn from a study of T cells after yellow fever vaccination. Trimming removed 0 bases from V and 5 bases from J, with 13 bases in between. Germline V CDR1 and CDR2: LGHDT, YNNKEL (reference sequence). This CDR3 has 15 amino acids. Overall study results and limits: Most clones from primary vaccination were detected again post-booster (about 95% CD4, about 88% CD8).

TCR cDNA, made by 5'RACE template switching, carried an added universal primer site and UMIs. Using its own MiXCR run on the 5' RACE reads, TCRdb lists one record per CDR3 protein. Of 50,000 to 75,000 distinct CDR3 sequences listed, approximately 5.5% are singletons. The sample in question was PBMCs, either bulk or a sorted T-cell subset (CD4+, CD8+, memory, or dextramer-sorted; not recorded which), obtained on the day of the yellow fever booster vaccination. The chain couples TRBV3-1 to TRBJ2-5; D is perhaps TRBD2 (5 bases). The sequence was collected from a man aged 18 to 30 who received the YFV17D yellow fever vaccine. For the CDR3, the DNA is TGTGCCAGCAGCCAAGAGGTTAGGAGGCCGGAGACCCAGTACTTC. Its protein is CASSQEVRRPETQYF.